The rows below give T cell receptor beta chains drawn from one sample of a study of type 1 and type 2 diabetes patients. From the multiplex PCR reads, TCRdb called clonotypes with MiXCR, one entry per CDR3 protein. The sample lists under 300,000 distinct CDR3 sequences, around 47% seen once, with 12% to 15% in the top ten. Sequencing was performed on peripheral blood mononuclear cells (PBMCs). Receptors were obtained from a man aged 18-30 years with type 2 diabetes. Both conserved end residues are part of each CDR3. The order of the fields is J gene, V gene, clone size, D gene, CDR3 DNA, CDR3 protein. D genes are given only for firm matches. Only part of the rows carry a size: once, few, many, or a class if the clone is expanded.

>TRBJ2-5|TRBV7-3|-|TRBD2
TGTGCCAGCAGCAGAATTGGACTAGCGGGGGTACCACTGTACTTC
CASSRIGLAGVPLYF
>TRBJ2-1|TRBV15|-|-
TGTGCCACCAGCAGAGACGGGGCTACCTACAATGAGCAGTTCTTC
CATSRDGATYNEQFF
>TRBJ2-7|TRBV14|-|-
TGTGCCAGCAGCTTAGTGGCGGACCTCTCCTACGAGCAGTACTTC
CASSLVADLSYEQYF
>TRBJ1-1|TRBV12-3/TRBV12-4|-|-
TGTACCAGCAGCCAATATTCTGGGACTGAAGCTTTCTTT
CTSSQYSGTEAFF
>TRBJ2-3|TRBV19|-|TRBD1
TGTGCCAGTAGTTTCTTGGACAGGTCAGATACGCAGTATTTT
CASSFLDRSDTQYF
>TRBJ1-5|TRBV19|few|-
TGTGCCAAGTCCCGCAATCAGCCCCAGCATTTT
CAKSRNQPQHF
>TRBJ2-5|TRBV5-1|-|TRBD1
TGCGCCAGCAGCAGGGGGACAGACCAAGAGACCCAGTACTTC
CASSRGTDQETQYF
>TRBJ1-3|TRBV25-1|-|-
TGTGCCAGCAGTGAGTGGACTAACTCTGGAAACACCATATATTTT
CASSEWTNSGNTIYF
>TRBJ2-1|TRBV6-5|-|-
TGTGCCAGCAGTAAAGACTCCATCTCCTACAATGAGCAGTTCTTC
CASSKDSISYNEQFF
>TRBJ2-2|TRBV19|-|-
TGTGCCAGTAGCTTTTTCGGGACAACGAACACCGGGGAGCTGTTTTTT
CASSFFGTTNTGELFF
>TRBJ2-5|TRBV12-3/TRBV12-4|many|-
TGTGCCAGCAGTCAAGGGTTTGCCCAGTACTTC
CASSQGFAQYF
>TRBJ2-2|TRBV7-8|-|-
TGTGCCAGCAGCCCATATGAGACCGGCAGGGGCCCGAACACCGGGGAGCTGTTTTTT
CASSPYETGRGPNTGELFF
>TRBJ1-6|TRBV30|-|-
TGTGCCTGGAGGTCCCTTGCGGATAGCTCCTATAATTCACCCCTCCACTTT
CAWRSLADSSYNSPLHF
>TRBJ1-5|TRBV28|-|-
TGTGCCAGCAGTTTTGGTAGGAATCAGCCCCAGCATTTT
CASSFGRNQPQHF
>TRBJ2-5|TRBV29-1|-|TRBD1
TGCAGCGTTCCGGACAGGGGGGTCAGCGAAGAGACCCAGTACTTC
CSVPDRGVSEETQYF
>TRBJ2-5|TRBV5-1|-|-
TGCGCCAGCAGCCTCCGGGACGCTGGAGAGACCCAGTACTTC
CASSLRDAGETQYF